This T cell receptor beta chain was sequenced in a study of siplizumab effects on memory and regulatory T cells. The germline V gene encodes CDR1 MNHEY and CDR2 SMNVEV (reference sequence). This CDR3 has 14 amino acids. The V gene lost 5 bases and the J gene lost 6 bases, with 16 bases spanning the gap. TCRdb's copy holds only in-frame clones and misses some; the assay was immunoSEQ multiplex PCR. Here the sample spans about 82,000 clones, around 90% being singletons. The sequence was obtained from a human donor in good health. The sample comprised Tregs sorted from blood. The chain couples TRBV27 to TRBJ1-1; D is uncertain. The CDR3 reads CASSKNGGQAEAFF. DNA for the CDR3: TGTGCCAGCAGTAAAAATGGAGGGCAAGCTGAAGCTTTCTTT.